This T cell receptor (beta chain) was sequenced for a study of PD-L1 blockade in urothelial cancer. Looking at the study overall: Blood was evaluated 3 weeks (second dose) and 6 weeks after therapy began.

Sequencing used immunoSEQ multiplex PCR; TCRdb keeps in-frame clones, though not all of them. The sample shows tens of thousands of clones, approximately 80% of them seen only once. This clone showed up just a few times. Regarding time point: pretreatment peripheral blood. Trimming stripped 7 bases from V and 7 bases from J, with 25 bases between. CDR3 size: 16 residues. Germline V gene data show CDR1 as MDHEN and CDR2 as SYDVKM. The V and J genes are TRBV28 and TRBJ1-1; tentative D call: TRBD1 (5 bases). The sequencing here drew on PBMCs, taken around atezolizumab (anti-PD-L1) treatment. This TCR was recovered from a man aged 55 to 70 with urothelial cancer. The CDR3 region is CASTLRPQVLQGEAFF. In DNA form, the CDR3 reads TGTGCCAGCACTCTCCGCCCACAGGTTCTCCAGGGTGAAGCTTTCTTT. Full variable domain (outside the CDR3, taken from reference TRBV28 and TRBJ1-1): DVKVTQSSRYLVKRTGEKVFLECVQDMDHENMFWYRQDPGLGLRLIYFSYDVKMKEKGDIPEGYSVSREKKERFSLILESASTNQTSMYLCASTLRPQVLQGEAFFGQGTRLTVV.